This T cell receptor (beta chain) was profiled in a study of OX40 agonist ivuxolimab in advanced cancers. Generated by immunoSEQ multiplex PCR, the TCRdb table keeps only in-frame clones and is missing some. Of nearly 85,000 clones in the sample, 83% were seen once. CDR1 and CDR2 from the germline V gene are MNHEY and SMNVEV (reference sequence). V lost 5 bases and J lost 0; bases outside the gene matches: 3. The CDR3 contains 15 residues. The V and J genes are TRBV27 and TRBJ2-1, with TRBD1 matching over 8 bases. Sample: CD4+ or CD8+ T cells sorted from blood, taken in a trial of the OX40 agonist ivuxolimab. This TCR was sampled from an adult with an advanced solid tumor such as melanoma, head and neck, liver or kidney cancer. The CDR3 DNA reads TGTGCCAGCAGTCCCACAGGGGGCTCCTACAATGAGCAGTTCTTC. Translated: CASSPTGGSYNEQFF.